This T cell receptor beta chain was retrieved from a study of graft-versus-host responses after intestinal transplantation. Study conclusions and caveats: GvH clones detected in recipient marrow included some appearing first in ileum or blood. Clonal ratios of graft-versus-host to host-versus-graft in allografts were high for patients exhibiting graft-donor T cell macrochimerism.

Labeling with CFSE marked roughly 200,000 responder cells, which were plated with roughly 200,000 irradiated, violet-dye-labeled stimulator cells. Generated by immunoSEQ multiplex PCR, the TCRdb table keeps only in-frame clones and is missing some. The table shows several thousand clones, with about a third occurring only once. Germline CDR1 and CDR2: MGHRA and YSYEKL. The V end lost 3 bases, the J end lost 7 bases, and 19 bases lay between the germline ends. There are 17 residues in the CDR3. The sequence came from a human patient who was an organ donor for intestinal transplantation. The gene calls are TRBV4-1 and TRBJ1-6; no definite D call. Source: alloreactive CD8+ T cells from a mixed lymphocyte reaction culture, taken before transplantation. Indicated subset: CFSE-low proliferating T cells sorted from roughly 6-day pre-transplant mixed lymphocyte reaction (GvH or HvG direction). The CDR3 DNA reads as TGCGCCAGCAGCCAGGGCGCCCTCAGATCTTGGAATTCACCCCTCCACTTT. Amino acid sequence: CASSQGALRSWNSPLHF.